This T cell receptor beta chain stems from a study of cytomegalovirus exposure and HLA in healthy donors. The study, taken as a whole, reports: According to an earlier analysis, most TCR beta V segments yielded productive rearrangements about 87% or about 30% of the time.

Researchers ran the PCR with 60 Vbeta and 13 Jbeta primers. Only in-frame clones appear in the TCRdb table, and some are missing; sequencing was by immunoSEQ multiplex PCR. The table lists roughly 100,000 clones, 75% of them singletons. Turning to this clone: What it binds is not known.

Trimming shortened V by 6 bases and J by 0 bases, and 9 bases separated the two germline ends. There are 14 residues in the CDR3. Germline lookup yields CDR1 SNHLY and CDR2 FYNNEI. The TCR originated in a male donor in good health and CMV-seropositive. The chain is built from TRBV2 and TRBJ2-1; TRBD2 is a possible D gene (6 bases). The source material was PBMCs. CDR3 loop: CASRAGSSYNEQFF. Here the CDR3 DNA reads TGTGCCAGCAGAGCCGGGAGCTCCTACAATGAGCAGTTCTTC.